A single sample gave rise to the 29 T cell receptor beta chains below, sequenced in a study of CD8+CD57+ T cells in acquired aplastic anemia. TCR beta VDJ and CDR3 profiling used genomic DNA as template. TCRdb redid the calling of the reads with MiXCR, one entry per CDR3 protein. In the table there are 200,000 or so distinct CDR3 sequences, 64% of which are singletons. Sequencing used sorted CD4+, CD8+, or CD8+CD57+ T cells (not recorded which) from PBMCs. These receptors were collected from a human donor with severe aplastic anemia or a healthy control (not recorded which).

The chain is built from TRBV15 and TRBJ1-6; D perhaps matches TRBD1 (6 bases). Germline CDR1 and CDR2: LNHNV and YYDKDF (reference sequence). Trimming left V 3 bases short and J 4 bases short, with 10 bases between. This CDR3 is 15 amino acids long. This chain's CDR3 is CATSSADRYNSPLHF. CDR3 nucleotide sequence: TGTGCCACCAGCAGTGCGGACAGATATAATTCACCCCTCCACTTT.

This chain links TRBV7-9 with TRBJ2-1, with D unclear. CDR1 is SEHNR, CDR2 FQNEAQ, per germline (reference sequence). V lost 3 bases and J lost 9, with 6 bases in between. CDR3 length equals 11 residues. Written as DNA, the CDR3 is TGTGCCAGCAGCTTGGATTCTGAGCAGTTCTTC. This gives the protein CASSLDSEQFF.

The chain links TRBV7-9 to TRBJ1-4, with 8 positions matching TRBD1. The CDR3 runs 15 residues. The germline V gene encodes CDR1 SEHNR and CDR2 FQNEAQ (reference sequence). Germline trimming cut 1 base from V and 8 bases from J; bases unmatched to any gene: 6. Here the CDR3 DNA reads TGTGCCAGCAGCTTAGGGACAGGGTGGAAGGAAAAACTGTTTTTT. Its protein is CASSLGTGWKEKLFF.

This clonotype appeared many times. The chain uses TRBV27 and TRBJ2-5; D uncertain. Germline CDR1 reads MNHEY; CDR2 reads SMNVEV (reference sequence). This CDR3 contains 14 residues. V lost 1 base and J lost 5, with 11 bases in between. CDR3 in amino acids: CASSLLGHLETQYF. For the CDR3, the DNA is TGTGCCAGCAGTTTATTAGGGCATTTGGAGACCCAGTACTTC.

Many counts were recorded for this clonotype. The chain carries TRBV7-9 and TRBJ2-2, with a possible D match to TRBD1 (5 bases). Trimming cost V 5 bases and J 0 bases, with 10 bases left between them. CDR1 SEHNR and CDR2 FQNEAQ come from the germline V gene (reference sequence). There are 15 residues in the CDR3. DNA for the CDR3: TGTGCCAGCAGCCACAGGCCGACGAACACCGGGGAGCTGTTTTTT. As protein: CASSHRPTNTGELFF.

The rearrangement links TRBV19 to TRBJ1-3; 7 bases map to TRBD1. Germline assignment: CDR1 LNHDA and CDR2 SQIVND (reference sequence). V lost 7 bases and J lost 3; bases outside the gene matches: 9. This CDR3 is 15 amino acids long. CDR3 nucleotide sequence: TGTGCCAGTAACAACAGGGGTAAGGATGGAAACACCATATATTTT. Its protein is CASNNRGKDGNTIYF.

This clonotype occurred many times. The V gene is TRBV5-5, the J gene TRBJ2-2; 7 bases fit TRBD1. CDR1 is SGHKS, CDR2 YYEKEE, per germline (reference sequence). The CDR3 covers 13 residues. V lost 4 bases to trimming and J lost 6 bases; unmatched junction nucleotides: 3. CDR3 bases: TGTGCCAGCAGCATCGGACAGGCCGGGGAGCTGTTTTTT. Translation gives CASSIGQAGELFF.

The J gene is TRBJ2-7, the V gene TRBV20-1; D may be TRBD2 (6 bases). The CDR3 has 12 amino acids. Trimming cost V 6 bases and J 6 bases, with 15 bases left between them. Germline V gives CDR1 DFQATT, CDR2 SNEGSKA (reference sequence). The CDR3: CSAPRLGGEQYF. CDR3 DNA: TGCAGTGCCCCGCGACTAGGTGGCGAGCAGTACTTC.

The chain is built from TRBV7-6 and TRBJ2-5, with D uncertain. CDR1 is SGHVS, CDR2 FNYEAQ, per germline. The length of the CDR3 is 15 residues. V was trimmed by 0 bases and J by 1 base, leaving 9 bases between them. This CDR3 is CASSLALQPQETQYF. CDR3 coding DNA: TGTGCCAGCAGCTTAGCGCTCCAGCCCCAAGAGACCCAGTACTTC.

J is TRBJ2-1 and V is TRBV20-1; perhaps TRBD2 as D (6 bases). CDR1 and CDR2 (germline): DFQATT, SNEGSKA (reference sequence). The CDR3 is 14 amino acids. Trimming shortened V by 1 base and J by 8 bases, and 15 bases separated the two germline ends. The chain's CDR3 is CSARGASASDEQFF. The CDR3 DNA follows: TGCAGTGCTAGAGGGGCTAGCGCCTCGGATGAGCAGTTCTTC.

V is TRBV7-2 and J is TRBJ2-1; 8 nucleotides align to TRBD1. In germline, CDR1 is SGHTA, CDR2 FQGNSA. CDR3 size: 12 residues. After removal of 3 bases from V and 13 bases from J, the junction contained 5 bases not matched to a gene. The CDR3 DNA follows: TGTGCCAGCAGCTTGGACAGGGTACTCCAGTTCTTC. This translates into CASSLDRVLQFF.

In its sample, this clonotype was seen once. The V and J genes are TRBV7-9 and TRBJ2-1, with D tentatively TRBD1 (6 bases). The CDR3 has 13 residues. CDR1 SEHNR and CDR2 FQNEAQ come from the germline V gene (reference sequence). With 10 bases removed from V and 4 bases from J, the gap between germline ends came to 14 bases. The CDR3 region has the DNA TGTGCCACTCGCCGGGACACTTACAATGAGCAGTTCTTC. This encodes CATRRDTYNEQFF.

The gene calls are TRBV20-1 and TRBJ1-1; perhaps TRBD1 as D (5 bases). The CDR3 extends over 11 amino acids. With 4 bases removed from V and 3 bases from J, the gap between germline ends came to 6 bases. From germline, CDR1 is DFQATT and CDR2 SNEGSKA (reference sequence). The CDR3 DNA reads as TGCAGTGCTACACAGGACACTGAAGCTTTCTTT. Amino acids: CSATQDTEAFF.

Points on this clonotype: Sequence at one end of the junction differs from germline and may be a read error. V usage is TRBV7-7 and J usage is TRBJ2-2; 7 bases match TRBD2. Germline values: CDR1 SSHAT, CDR2 FNYEAQ (reference sequence). The CDR3 runs 15 residues. The CDR3 bases are TGTGCTAGCAGCTACGGAGCGGGAAGCACCGGGGAGCTGTTTTTT. Amino acid sequence: CASSYGAGSTGELFF.

The chain couples TRBV2 to TRBJ2-5; D might be TRBD2 (5 bases). V lost 4 bases to trimming and J lost 8 bases, with 17 bases between them. The germline V gene has CDR1 SNHLY and CDR2 FYNNEI. The CDR3 totals 14 residues. The CDR3 region is CASSGATPEGTQYF. The CDR3, as DNA: TGTGCCAGCAGTGGGGCGACGCCAGAGGGAACCCAGTACTTC.

The sample holds many counts of this clonotype. The V call is TRBV6-2 or TRBV6-3, the J call TRBJ2-6; perhaps D is TRBD1 or TRBD2 (5 bases each). The CDR3 runs to 16 residues. CDR1 is MNHEY, CDR2 SVGEGT, per germline. V lost 2 bases to trimming and J lost 0 bases, with 8 bases between them. This CDR3 is CASSYRGDSGANVLTF. DNA of the CDR3: TGTGCCAGCAGTTACAGAGGGGACTCTGGGGCCAACGTCCTGACTTTC.

The chain has TRBV10-1 and TRBJ2-7, with D perhaps given as TRBD1 or TRBD2 (5 bases each). V was trimmed by 5 bases and J by 7 bases, leaving 12 bases between them. The CDR3 is made up of 12 amino acids. Germline CDR1 and CDR2: WNHNN and SYGVQD (reference sequence). CDR3 protein: CASSNNWGEQYF. The DNA for the CDR3 is TGCGCCAGCAGTAACAACTGGGGGGAGCAGTACTTC.

The chain employs TRBV6-1 and TRBJ2-7; D is possibly TRBD1 (6 bases). Trimming removed 6 bases at V and 3 bases at J, with 9 bases between. Germline V gives CDR1 MNHNS, CDR2 SASEGT. This CDR3 is 12 amino acids long. The DNA for the CDR3 is TGTGCCAGCAGCTGGACAGTCTACGAGCAGTACGTC. Amino acid sequence: CASSWTVYEQYV.

This chain uses TRBV20-1 with TRBJ2-7; no reliable D call. V lost 3 bases, J lost 3 bases, and 12 bases lay in between. CDR3 length equals 13 residues. Germline-derived CDR1 and CDR2 are DFQATT and SNEGSKA (reference sequence). The CDR3 region has the DNA TGCAGTGCTAGGGGCCCGGTTGACTACGAGCAGTACTTC. It encodes CSARGPVDYEQYF.

This clonotype was observed a handful of times. The chain couples TRBV7-9 to TRBJ1-6; D is undetermined. CDR1 SEHNR and CDR2 FQNEAQ come from the germline V gene (reference sequence). This CDR3 is built from 13 residues. The germline V and J ends were trimmed by 1 base and 7 bases, with 5 bases remaining between them. The CDR3 nucleotides read TGTGCCAGCAGCTTAGTTGGGAATTCACCCCTCCACTTT. Protein product: CASSLVGNSPLHF.

In this sample, this clonotype turned up many times. The chain couples TRBV19 to TRBJ1-1; D is perhaps TRBD1 (5 bases). The CDR3 runs 14 residues. V lost 5 bases and J 3 bases, leaving 13 bases between the germline ends. CDR1 and CDR2 (germline): LNHDA, SQIVND (reference sequence). The chain's CDR3 is CASSFQGLHTEAFF. In nucleotides, the CDR3 is TGTGCCAGTAGTTTCCAGGGCCTGCACACTGAAGCTTTCTTT.

This clonotype was observed a handful of times. V is TRBV2 and J is TRBJ1-1; tentatively, D is TRBD1 (6 bases). With 7 bases removed from V and 0 bases from J, the gap between germline ends came to 12 bases. Germline lookup yields CDR1 SNHLY and CDR2 FYNNEI. This CDR3 comprises 14 residues. In DNA form, the CDR3 reads TGTGCCAGCACCCTGGACAGATTGAACACTGAAGCTTTCTTT. It is translated as CASTLDRLNTEAFF.

The J gene is TRBJ2-1, the V gene TRBV10-3; 8 nucleotides agree with TRBD2. The length of the CDR3 is 14 residues. Germline V gene data show CDR1 as ENHRY and CDR2 as SYGVKD. V was clipped by 6 bases and J by 4 bases; unmatched bases: 5. DNA for the CDR3: TGTGCCATCAGGGGCGGGGGGACATACAATGAGCAGTTCTTC. Amino acid sequence: CAIRGGGTYNEQFF.

V usage is TRBV20-1 and J usage is TRBJ1-6; D is ambiguous. The CDR3 covers 12 residues. Germline V gives CDR1 DFQATT, CDR2 SNEGSKA (reference sequence). Here the CDR3 reads CSIKRGNSPLHF. CDR3 nucleotides: TGCAGCATAAAAAGAGGGAATTCACCCCTCCACTTT.

On this clonotype itself: This clone may be a read error of a much larger clone one base away. This rearrangement joins TRBV25-1 to TRBJ2-7; 12 bases are shared with TRBD2. This CDR3 is built from 15 residues. The germline gives CDR1 MGHDK, CDR2 SYGVNS. Here the CDR3 reads CAGSPSSGGASEQYF. Here the CDR3 DNA reads TGTGCCGGCAGTCCGTCTAGCGGGGGGGCCAGTGAGCAGTACTTC.

The sample holds a few counts of this clonotype. The chain joins TRBV12-3 or TRBV12-4 to TRBJ1-2; the match to TRBD1 covers 7 bases. The V and J ends lost 6 bases and 8 bases, in that order; junction bases with no gene match: 9. This CDR3 comprises 13 residues. The CDR3 nucleotides are TGTGCCAGCAGCACAGGGGCTGAATTAGGCTACACCTTC. Residues: CASSTGAELGYTF.

This chain connects TRBV7-8 to TRBJ1-3, with TRBD1 identical over 7 bases. CDR3 size: 16 residues. The V gene end was trimmed by 3 bases and the J gene end by 0 bases; junction bases not matched to a gene: 5. Germline CDR1 is SGHVS and CDR2 is FQNEAQ. The CDR3: CASSLTGSGSGNTIYF. In DNA form, the CDR3 reads TGTGCCAGCAGCTTGACAGGGTCAGGCTCTGGAAACACCATATATTTT.

The genes are TRBV10-2 and TRBJ2-7, with 9 bases fitting TRBD2. Germline V gene lookup returns CDR1 WSHSY and CDR2 SAAADI. This CDR3 has 12 amino acids. V lost 8 bases to trimming and J lost 2 bases; unmatched junction nucleotides: 1. CDR3 DNA: TGCGCCAGCGCTAGCGGGGCCTACGAGCAGTACTTC. This sequence encodes CASASGAYEQYF.

The chain combines TRBV30 with TRBJ2-7; D perhaps matches TRBD2 (7 bases). Trimming cost V 5 bases and J 0 bases, with 8 bases left between them. Germline assignment: CDR1 GTSNPN and CDR2 SVGIG (reference sequence). The CDR3 consists of 12 residues. CDR3 nucleotides: TGTGCCTGGGCGGGGGCCTCCTACGAGCAGTACTTC. This translates into CAWAGASYEQYF. Supplemented by reference TRBV30 and TRBJ2-7, the full variable domain reads SQTIHQWPATLVQPVGSPLSLECTVEGTSNPNLYWYRQAAGRGLQLLFYSVGIGQISSEVPQNLSASRPQDRQFILSSKKLLLSDSGFYLCAWAGASYEQYFGPGTRLTVT.